Each of the 20 T cell receptor beta chains below was sequenced from the same sample in a study of T-cell reconstitution after alpha-beta-depleted transplantation in children. Preparation of the TCRbeta library was carried out with unique molecular identifiers. TCRdb used MiXCR to reprocess the PCR reads, holding one entry per CDR3 protein. The sample contains 420,000 or so distinct CDR3 sequences, 11% of which appear only once. The material sequenced was PBMCs from the stem cell graft donor, taken from the stem cell graft. The source is a human donor who donated a stem cell graft to a child with acute myeloid leukemia.

This chain connects TRBV7-2 to TRBJ2-1; 8 positions match TRBD2. Germline CDR1 and CDR2: SGHTA and FQGNSA. This CDR3 has 14 residues. The junction had 5 bases not matched to a gene; V was cut back by 1 base and J by 9 bases. The CDR3 is CASSLGRGEGEQFF. The DNA of the CDR3 is TGTGCCAGCAGCTTAGGGCGGGGGGAAGGTGAGCAGTTCTTC.

The CDR3 DNA reads as TGTGCCAGCAGCCGAGACTATTTTGCGGGAGTCGCCGAGCAGTACTTC. It yields the protein CASSRDYFAGVAEQYF. V gene TRBV5-5 combines with J gene TRBJ2-7; 7 nucleotides line up with TRBD2. The CDR3 covers 16 residues. CDR1 and CDR2 from the germline V gene are SGHKS and YYEKEE (reference sequence). J gave up 6 bases and V 4 bases, and 16 bases lay outside the gene matches.

This clonotype occurred many times. The chain employs TRBV5-1 and TRBJ2-1; 7 nucleotides line up with TRBD1. The V gene's germline CDR1 is SGHRS and CDR2 YFSETQ. The CDR3 spans 14 residues. Unmatched junction bases numbered 7, after V lost 1 base and J lost 9 bases. CDR3 DNA: TGCGCCAGCAGCTTGCGTGGGACAGAGGGTGAGCAGTTCTTC. Residues: CASSLRGTEGEQFF.

The rearrangement links TRBV18 to TRBJ2-1; D is unclear. CDR1 and CDR2 (germline): KGHSH, LQKENI. The germline V and J ends were trimmed by 1 base and 3 bases, with 13 bases remaining between them. The CDR3 contains 16 residues. The CDR3 loop reads CASSPLSMSGYNEQFF. CDR3 DNA: TGTGCCAGCTCACCACTTTCGATGTCCGGCTACAATGAGCAGTTCTTC.

The rearrangement joins TRBV7-9 to TRBJ2-7; D may be TRBD1 or TRBD2 (5 bases each). The CDR3 totals 13 residues. V was pared by 3 bases and J by 6 bases, with 12 bases between. Per the germline V gene, CDR1 is SEHNR and CDR2 is FQNEAQ (reference sequence). This CDR3 reads CASSFGASSEQYF. The CDR3 coding sequence is TGTGCCAGCAGCTTCGGGGCCTCTTCCGAGCAGTACTTC.

This clonotype was found many times. The genes are TRBV29-1 and TRBJ2-3; 9 nucleotides match TRBD1. V lost 7 bases and J lost 6; bases outside the gene matches: 5. CDR1 and CDR2 from the germline V gene are SQVTM and ANQGSEA. The CDR3 is made up of 12 amino acids. CDR3 sequence: CSGGQGLDTQYF. The CDR3 DNA reads as TGCAGCGGGGGACAGGGACTTGATACGCAGTATTTT.

There are many counts of this clonotype. J is TRBJ1-1 and V is TRBV12-3 or TRBV12-4; D unclear. V was trimmed by 3 bases and J by 1 base, leaving 9 bases between them. This CDR3 contains 14 residues. This CDR3 reads CASSLATPNTEAFF. The CDR3 nucleotides read TGTGCCAGCAGTTTGGCTACACCGAACACTGAAGCTTTCTTT.

This clonotype was counted at least ten times. In DNA form, the CDR3 reads TGTGCCAGCAGTTTACTAGGACTAGCGACCGGGGAGCTGTTTTTT. It codes for CASSLLGLATGELFF. The chain has TRBV12-3 or TRBV12-4 and TRBJ2-2; TRBD2 matches at 9 bases. V was clipped by 2 bases and J by 5 bases; unmatched bases: 3. The CDR3 covers 15 residues.

The table lists this clonotype with many counts. The junction and the germline gene differ at one end; a read error may be behind it. The genes are TRBV7-7 and TRBJ2-5; D gene ambiguous. Per germline, CDR1 SSHAT and CDR2 FNYEAQ (reference sequence). The CDR3 spans 12 residues. Here the CDR3 DNA reads TGTGCTAGCAGCCAACCATTAGGTACCCAGTACTTC. Translated, it gives CASSQPLGTQYF. The entire variable domain, with the rest obtained from reference TRBV7-7 and TRBJ2-5, is as follows: GAGVSQSPRYKVTKRGQDVTLRCDPISSHATLYWYQQALGQGPEFLTYFNYEAQPDKSGLPSDRFSAERPEGSISTLTIQRTEQRDSAMYRCASSQPLGTQYFGPGTRLLVL.

V and J are TRBV3-1 and TRBJ2-7, with 7 bases lining up with TRBD1. The V gene end was trimmed by 2 bases and the J gene end by 3 bases; junction bases not matched to a gene: 4. The CDR3 is made up of 14 amino acids. Germline CDR1 reads LGHDT; CDR2 reads YNNKEL (reference sequence). DNA of the CDR3: TGTGCCAGCAGCCAACTGGACAGGAACTACGAGCAGTACTTC. It codes for CASSQLDRNYEQYF.

This chain links TRBV7-2 with TRBJ2-3, with 11 bases aligning to TRBD1. This CDR3 has 15 amino acids. Trimming at V came to 5 bases and at J to 5 bases, leaving 6 bases not matched to a gene. Germline CDR1 and CDR2: SGHTA and FQGNSA. The CDR3: CASSKDRGLGDTQYF. CDR3 nucleotide sequence: TGTGCCAGCAGCAAGGACAGGGGGCTTGGAGATACGCAGTATTTT. Variable domain in full (rest from reference TRBV7-2 and TRBJ2-3): GAGVSQSPSNKVTEKGKDVELRCDPISGHTALYWYRQSLGQGLEFLIYFQGNSAPDKSGLPSDRFSAERTGGSVSTLTIQRTQQEDSAVYLCASSKDRGLGDTQYFGPGTRLTVL.

This clonotype was detected only a few times. The genes are TRBV3-1 and TRBJ1-6; 7 bases fit TRBD1. CDR1 is LGHDT and CDR2 is YNNKEL in the germline V gene (reference sequence). This CDR3 is 15 amino acids long. After removal of 3 bases from V and 7 bases from J, the junction contained 6 bases not matched to a gene. The CDR3 loop reads CASSHSDRLNSPLHF. The CDR3, as DNA: TGTGCCAGCAGCCATTCGGACAGGTTAAATTCACCCCTCCACTTT.

This clonotype was counted between two and nine times. This chain uses TRBV7-3 with TRBJ2-2; no definite D call. CDR1 is SGHTA and CDR2 is FQGTGA in the germline V gene. Trimming took off 0 bases at V and 3 bases at J, with 17 bases between the two ends. CDR3 length: 18 residues. CDR3 in DNA: TGTGCCAGCAGCTTAACAGAACACCCTAGGCTGGACACCGGGGAGCTGTTTTTT. The encoded protein is CASSLTEHPRLDTGELFF.

This clonotype was counted a few times. The chain links TRBV29-1 to TRBJ2-1; 9 bases align to TRBD1. The CDR3 sequence is 14 residues long. Losses at the gene ends were 6 bases for V and 6 bases for J; bases not matched to a gene: 9. The germline V gene has CDR1 SQVTM and CDR2 ANQGSEA. The CDR3 here is CSVPRDRVGNEQFF. The CDR3 DNA follows: TGCAGCGTCCCCCGGGACAGGGTCGGCAATGAGCAGTTCTTC.

The gene calls are TRBV4-1 and TRBJ1-6; D might be TRBD1 (6 bases). V dropped 0 bases and J dropped 8 bases, with 14 bases sitting between them. The CDR3 contains 16 residues. Germline CDR1 MGHRA, CDR2 YSYEKL. Here the CDR3 DNA reads TGCGCCAGCAGCCAAGAAGGGATCGGGACATATTCACCCCTCCACTTT. Amino acid sequence: CASSQEGIGTYSPLHF.

Notes on this clonotype: Since no conserved phenylalanine or tryptophan closes the CDR3, a read error is the likely cause. V gene TRBV20-1 combines with J gene TRBJ1-3, with 8 bases lining up with TRBD1. The V segment lost 0 bases and the J segment 4 bases; nucleotides outside the gene matches: 17. The CDR3 is made up of 19 amino acids. The germline V gene encodes CDR1 DFQATT and CDR2 SNEGSKA (reference sequence). This chain's CDR3 is CSARDLGGQGSPLGNTIYL. The CDR3 DNA is TGCAGTGCTAGAGATTTGGGCGGACAGGGATCCCCACTGGGAAACACCATATATTTG.

This clonotype was recorded a few times. The chain combines TRBV6-5 with TRBJ1-6, with a tentative D call TRBD1 (6 bases). V was shortened by 0 bases and J by 8 bases, with 11 bases between the two germline ends. This CDR3 comprises 15 residues. Germline values: CDR1 MNHEY, CDR2 SVGAGI. Here the CDR3 DNA reads TGTGCCAGCAGTTACTCGCTAGGGGGATATTCACCCCTCCACTTT. This translates into CASSYSLGGYSPLHF.

The chain joins TRBV19 to TRBJ2-3, with TRBD2 identical over 8 bases. This CDR3 has 16 residues. V gave up 3 bases and J gave up 2 bases; unmatched junction bases: 7. CDR1 LNHDA and CDR2 SQIVND come from the germline V gene (reference sequence). The CDR3 DNA is TGTGCCAGTAGTATGGGTCAGCGGGGGACCACAGATACGCAGTATTTT. It specifies CASSMGQRGTTDTQYF.

V usage is TRBV6-2 or TRBV6-3 and J usage is TRBJ1-2; no clear D gene. V gave up 2 bases and J gave up 0 bases, with 10 bases separating them. The CDR3 consists of 15 residues. Germline V gene data show CDR1 as MNHEY and CDR2 as SVGEGT. The CDR3 is CASSYGGLSNYGYTF. In DNA form, the CDR3 reads TGTGCCAGCAGTTACGGAGGACTGTCTAACTATGGCTACACCTTC.

The table lists this clonotype with a count of one. This chain links TRBV7-2 with TRBJ2-4; 9 bases line up with TRBD1. The length of the CDR3 is 17 residues. After removal of 0 bases from V and 5 bases from J, the junction contained 8 bases not matched to a gene. CDR1 is SGHTA, CDR2 FQGNSA, per germline. The CDR3 sequence is CASSLAARTGVQNIQYF. CDR3 coding DNA: TGTGCCAGCAGCTTAGCGGCTCGGACAGGGGTCCAAAACATTCAGTACTTC.